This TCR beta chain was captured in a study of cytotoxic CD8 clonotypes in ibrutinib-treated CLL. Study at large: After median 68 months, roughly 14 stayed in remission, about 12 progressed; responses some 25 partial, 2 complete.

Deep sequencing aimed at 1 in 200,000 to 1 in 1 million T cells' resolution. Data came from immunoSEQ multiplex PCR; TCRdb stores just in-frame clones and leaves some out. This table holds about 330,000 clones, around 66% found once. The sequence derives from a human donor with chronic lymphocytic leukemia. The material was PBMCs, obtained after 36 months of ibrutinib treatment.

The CDR3, as DNA: TGTGCCAGCAGCTTGGGCCCGAGGGACATTTTAGTCGATGAGCAGTTCTTC. Protein sequence: CASSLGPRDILVDEQFF. The genes are TRBV5-4 and TRBJ2-1; weak D call: TRBD1 (6 bases). From germline, CDR1 is SGHNT and CDR2 YYREEE (reference sequence). V lost 0 bases and J lost 8, with 21 bases in between. This CDR3 is built from 17 residues.